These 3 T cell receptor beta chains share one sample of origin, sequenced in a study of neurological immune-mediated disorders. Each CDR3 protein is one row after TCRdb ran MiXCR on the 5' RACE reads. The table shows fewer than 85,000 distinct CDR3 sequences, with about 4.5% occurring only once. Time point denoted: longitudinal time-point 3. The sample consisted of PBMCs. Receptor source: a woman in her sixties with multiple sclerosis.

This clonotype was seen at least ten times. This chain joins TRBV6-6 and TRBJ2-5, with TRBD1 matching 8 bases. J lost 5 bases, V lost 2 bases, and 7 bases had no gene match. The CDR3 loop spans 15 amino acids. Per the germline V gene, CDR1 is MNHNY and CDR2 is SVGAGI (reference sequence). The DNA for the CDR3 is TGTGCCAGCAGTTACCCATCACAGGGGGGTGAGACCCAGTACTTC. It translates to CASSYPSQGGETQYF.

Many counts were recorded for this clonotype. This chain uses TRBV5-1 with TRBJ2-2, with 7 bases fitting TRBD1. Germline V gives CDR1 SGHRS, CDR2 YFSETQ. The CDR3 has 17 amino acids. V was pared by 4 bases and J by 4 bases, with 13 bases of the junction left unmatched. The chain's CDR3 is CASSIRTGTAGTGELFF. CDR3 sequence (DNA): TGCGCCAGCAGCATCCGAACCGGGACAGCCGGCACCGGGGAGCTGTTTTTT.

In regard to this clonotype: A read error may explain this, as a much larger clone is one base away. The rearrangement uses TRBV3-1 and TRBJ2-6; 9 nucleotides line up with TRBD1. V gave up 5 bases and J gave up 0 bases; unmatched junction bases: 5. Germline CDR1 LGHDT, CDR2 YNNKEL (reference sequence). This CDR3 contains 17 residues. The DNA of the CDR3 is TGTGCCAGCAGCACCGGGACAGGGAGCTCTGGGGCCAACGTCCTGACTTTC. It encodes CASSTGTGSSGANVLTF.